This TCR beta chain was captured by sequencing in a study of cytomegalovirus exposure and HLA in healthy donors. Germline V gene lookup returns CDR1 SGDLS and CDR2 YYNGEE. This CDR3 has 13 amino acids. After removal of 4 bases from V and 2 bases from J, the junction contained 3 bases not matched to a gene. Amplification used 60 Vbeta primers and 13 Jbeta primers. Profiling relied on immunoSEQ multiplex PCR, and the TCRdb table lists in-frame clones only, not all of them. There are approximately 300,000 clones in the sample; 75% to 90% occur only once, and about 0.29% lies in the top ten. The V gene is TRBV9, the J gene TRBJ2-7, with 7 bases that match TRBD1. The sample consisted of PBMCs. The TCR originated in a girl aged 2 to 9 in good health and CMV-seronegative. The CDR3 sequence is CASSPTGTYEQYF. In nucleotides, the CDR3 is TGTGCCAGCAGCCCGACAGGGACCTACGAGCAGTACTTC.